This TCR beta chain originates from a study of T cells in localized non-small cell lung cancer. Sequencing was performed with immunoSEQ multiplex PCR; in TCRdb, only in-frame clones are kept and a portion is missing. Among 1,300 to 1,500 clones listed, 30% were seen once. This clone appeared a few times. The sample was lung tumor tissue, taken before any cancer treatment. The clonotype was recovered from a male donor aged 60 or over with stage II squamous cell lung carcinoma.

The CDR3 DNA reads TGTGCCAGTAGCCCCGGGACAGTTAGCACAGATACGCAGTATTTT. Residues: CASSPGTVSTDTQYF. V and J are TRBV19 and TRBJ2-3; TRBD1 matches at 7 bases. Germline values: CDR1 LNHDA, CDR2 SQIVND (reference sequence). There are 15 residues in the CDR3. The trim removed 6 bases at V and 0 bases at J, leaving 6 bases unmatched. The full variable domain, completed using reference TRBV19 and TRBJ2-3, is DGGITQSPKYLFRKEGQNVTLSCEQNLNHDAMYWYRQDPGQGLRLIYYSQIVNDFQKGDIAEGYSVSREKKESFPLTVTSAQKNPTAFYLCASSPGTVSTDTQYFGPGTRLTVL.